This T cell receptor (beta chain) derives from a study of blood T cell repertoires in COVID-19. The authors' processing: How many nucleated cells were present was estimated from reference gene primer amplification. Repertoires were generated with immunoSEQ multiplex PCR, while TCRdb's copy carries only in-frame clones and drops some. The V and J calls and the clone size are those of that table, but D and trimming were determined from the DNA. The sample consists of 370,000 or so clones, around 87% of them appearing once. Across under 25 US areas, participants ranged in age from about 18 to 100 years. Two consecutive negative NP/OP PCR tests, clearance, or resolved symptoms defined Cohort 3 recovery. Germline loops: CDR1 KGHSH, CDR2 LQKENI. Trimming shortened V by 1 base and J by 8 bases, and 8 bases separated the two germline ends. The CDR3 consists of 12 residues.

Sequenced: PBMCs or T cells enriched from blood (not recorded which). The sequence was collected from a man in his thirties or forties who had recovered from COVID-19. This chain links TRBV18 with TRBJ1-1; D is uncertain. CDR3 region: CASSPQRAEAFF. DNA of the CDR3: TGTGCCAGCTCACCACAGAGGGCAGAAGCTTTCTTT.